A selection of T cell receptor beta chains follows, all from one sample in a study of CD8 T cells in Susac syndrome. One entry per CDR3 protein results from TCRdb running MiXCR on the immunoSEQ multiplex PCR reads. Seen here are approximately 180,000 distinct CDR3 sequences, approximately 96% observed once, and the top ten hold about 0.093%. The specimen was CD4+ T cells from PBMCs. All receptors derive from a human donor with multiple sclerosis. The CDR3 runs from the conserved cysteine through the conserved F or W. D genes are given only for firm matches. Some rows have no size entry. The others give once, few or many, or a class for an expanded clone.

v_call	clone_size	j_call	d_call	cdr3_aa	cdr3_nt
TRBV29-1	.	TRBJ2-1	.	CSVVGATSSYNEQFF	TGCAGCGTTGTGGGAGCAACTAGCTCCTACAATGAGCAGTTCTTC
TRBV30	.	TRBJ2-7	.	CAWGRGAGYEQYF	TGTGCCTGGGGTCGGGGGGCCGGATACGAGCAGTACTTC
TRBV14	.	TRBJ2-5	.	CASSQDSVFETQYF	TGTGCCAGCAGCCAAGATAGTGTGTTTGAGACCCAGTACTTC
TRBV2	once	TRBJ1-6	.	CASSPGTIRNSPLHF	TGTGCCAGCAGTCCAGGGACTATTCGAAATTCACCCCTCCACTTT
TRBV3-1	.	TRBJ2-3	.	CASSQQRFTDTQYF	TGTGCCAGCAGCCAACAGCGGTTCACAGATACGCAGTATTTT
TRBV6-1	.	TRBJ1-2	.	CASRGQNLYGYTF	TGTGCCAGCAGAGGGCAGAACCTCTATGGCTACACCTTC
TRBV6-2/TRBV6-3	.	TRBJ2-3	TRBD1	CASSTRPGTGVTDTQYF	TGTGCCAGCAGTACCCGTCCCGGGACAGGTGTCACAGATACGCAGTATTTT
TRBV30	.	TRBJ1-6	.	CAEGRDNSPLHF	TGTGCCGAGGGCAGGGATAATTCACCCCTCCACTTT
TRBV7-3	.	TRBJ2-3	TRBD1	CASSSRTGDTDTQYF	TGTGCCAGCAGCAGCAGGACAGGGGATACGGATACGCAGTATTTT
TRBV12-3/TRBV12-4	.	TRBJ2-4	TRBD2	CASSTPTSGGRGNIQYF	TGTGCCAGCAGTACCCCGACTAGCGGGGGCCGAGGGAACATTCAGTACTTC
TRBV3-1	once	TRBJ1-4	.	CASSQDPADNEKLFF	TGTGCCAGCAGCCAAGATCCGGCAGATAATGAAAAACTGTTTTTT
TRBV5-1	.	TRBJ2-7	TRBD2	CASSSGLAGSFQGF	TGCGCCAGCAGCTCCGGACTAGCGGGATCCTTCCAGGGCTTC
TRBV30	.	TRBJ1-2	TRBD1	CAWALGQGANYGYTF	TGTGCCTGGGCCCTCGGACAGGGGGCAAACTATGGCTACACCTTC
TRBV19	.	TRBJ2-1	.	CASSTPRTANNEQFF	TGTGCCAGTAGTACGCCTAGGACAGCCAACAATGAGCAGTTCTTC
TRBV29-1	.	TRBJ2-3	.	CSVGSGPNLPGATDTQYF	TGCAGCGTTGGGTCGGGCCCGAACCTTCCAGGGGCCACAGATACGCAGTATTTT
TRBV2	once	TRBJ2-4	.	CASGETGGVQYF	TGTGCCAGCGGGGAGACAGGAGGGGTTCAGTACTTC
TRBV29-1	.	TRBJ2-7	TRBD2	CSVGGVAGYEQYF	TGCAGCGTGGGAGGGGTAGCGGGGTACGAGCAGTACTTC